Here is one TCR beta chain with its context. A read error may account for a junction end that differs from germline. The sample belongs to a study of T cell repertoires in cytomegalovirus infection. The CDR3 has 15 amino acids. The germline V gene has CDR1 SGHTA and CDR2 FQGNSA. TCRdb itself ran the reads through MiXCR, one entry per CDR3 protein. In the table there are under 100,000 distinct CDR3 sequences, roughly 3.6% of which are singletons. Sequencing was carried out using PBMCs. This sequence was found in a human donor in good health (CMV status not recorded). Some clones in this sample may be carry-over from other donors' samples. The chain employs TRBV7-2 and TRBJ1-6; a possible D gene is TRBD1 (6 bases). The CDR3 region is CASRGVVGGSSLLLF. Written as DNA, the CDR3 is TGTGCCAGCCGCGGAGTGGTAGGGGGAAGTTCACTTCTCCTCTTT.